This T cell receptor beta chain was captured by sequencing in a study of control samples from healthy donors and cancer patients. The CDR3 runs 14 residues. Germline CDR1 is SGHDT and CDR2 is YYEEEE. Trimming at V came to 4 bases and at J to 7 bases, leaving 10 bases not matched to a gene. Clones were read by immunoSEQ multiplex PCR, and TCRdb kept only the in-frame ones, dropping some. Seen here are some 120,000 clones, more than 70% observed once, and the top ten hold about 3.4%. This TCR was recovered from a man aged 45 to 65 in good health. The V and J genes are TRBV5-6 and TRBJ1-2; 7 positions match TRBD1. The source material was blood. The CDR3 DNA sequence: TGTGCCAGCAGCCTCCGGGGACAGCGGATTGGCTACACCTTC. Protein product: CASSLRGQRIGYTF.